This TCR beta chain emerged from a study of T cells after yellow fever vaccination. Study outcomes and limitations: Abundant clonotypes from the bulk population could have been carried over as contaminants into FACS-sorted repertoires. Most primary-vaccination clones reappeared after the booster (approximately 95% CD4, about 88% CD8). A faster peak, day 5 versus 15, was reached by the weaker secondary response.

Template switching with 5'RACE generated the TCR cDNA and added a universal primer site and UMIs. TCRdb processed the 5' RACE reads anew with MiXCR; each CDR3 protein has one entry. The sample lists 250,000 to 400,000 distinct CDR3 sequences, over 4% seen once, with roughly 24% in the top ten. This clonotype turned up a few times. What it recognizes is unknown. Germline V gene data show CDR1 as MGHRA and CDR2 as YSYEKL. Trimming shortened V by 0 bases and J by 3 bases, and 11 bases separated the two germline ends. This CDR3 is 16 amino acids long. The sequences come from PBMCs, collected 5 days after the yellow fever booster vaccination. V and J are TRBV4-1 and TRBJ1-4, with a tentative D call TRBD1 (6 bases). The TCR sequence derives from a man in his late teens or twenties who received the YFV17D yellow fever vaccine. In nucleotides, the CDR3 is TGCGCCAGCAGCCAAGACAGGGGTTTTCCTAATGAAAAACTGTTTTTT. Translation gives CASSQDRGFPNEKLFF.